The T cell receptor beta chain under discussion was sequenced for a study of T cells in Graves' hyperthyroidism and ophthalmopathy. On this clonotype itself: This may arise from a read error, as a much more abundant clone is one base away. Because it lacks the conserved phenylalanine or tryptophan at the end, this CDR3 is likely a read error.

V was pared by 6 bases and J by 3 bases, with 18 bases between. The germline V gene encodes CDR1 MNHNS and CDR2 SASEGT. The CDR3 runs to 15 residues. The CDR3 regions of TCR beta were amplified from RNA transcripts. The study used the HTBI primer set for a first-round RT-PCR of the TCR CDR3. TCRdb re-called the multiplex PCR reads with MiXCR, one entry per CDR3 protein. The data contain about 600,000 distinct CDR3 sequences, 14% of them singletons. The sequenced material came from blood. This clonotype originated in a woman between 18 and 29 years old with Graves' ophthalmopathy. This sequence joins TRBV6-1 and TRBJ2-7; the D gene is possibly TRBD2 (7 bases). Here the CDR3 DNA reads TGTGCCAGCAGGAGGACAGCGGGACCCAACTACGAGCAGTACTCC. Its protein product is CASRRTAGPNYEQYS.